These 4 T cell receptor beta chains came from one sample sequenced in a study of shared clonotypes between healthy human individuals. Method: immunoSEQ multiplex PCR; TCRdb's copy keeps in-frame clones and lacks some. The sample gives 600,000 to 800,000 clones, approximately 77% of which show up once; under 2% is in the top ten. Sequenced: memory CD4+ T cells sorted from blood. Subset indicated: CD45RA-negative fraction. Receptor source: a woman aged 25 to 39 in good health.

The CDR3 DNA reads TGTGCCAGCACTCCCTACAGTGCCGACACTGAAGCTTTCTTT. Translation: CASTPYSADTEAFF. The chain carries TRBV6-6 and TRBJ1-1; no clear D. Trimming cost V 7 bases and J 3 bases, with 15 bases left between them. The CDR3 extends over 14 amino acids. Germline CDR1 MNHNY, CDR2 SVGAGI (reference sequence).

The rearrangement uses TRBV2 and TRBJ2-7; TRBD2 matches 10 bases. The CDR3 runs to 15 residues. V dropped 3 bases and J dropped 4; count of bases not matched to a gene: 6. CDR1 is SNHLY and CDR2 is FYNNEI in the germline V gene. CDR3: CASSESSGSYYEQYF. Written as DNA, the CDR3 is TGTGCCAGCAGTGAGTCTAGCGGGAGTTATTACGAGCAGTACTTC.

The V call is TRBV5-1, the J call TRBJ1-4; D perhaps matches TRBD1 (6 bases). Trimming took off 4 bases at V and 5 bases at J, with 15 bases between the two ends. CDR1 SGHRS and CDR2 YFSETQ come from the germline V gene. The CDR3 contains 15 residues. The DNA for the CDR3 is TGCGCCAGCAGCAGACACAGGGAAGGAAATGAAAAACTGTTTTTT. This codes for CASSRHREGNEKLFF.

V is TRBV11-1 and J is TRBJ1-1, with 10 bases lining up with TRBD1. V lost 4 bases, J lost 3 bases, and 5 bases stayed unmatched. CDR1 is SGHAT, CDR2 FQDESV, per germline (reference sequence). The CDR3 contains 15 residues. The CDR3 DNA is TGTGCCAGCAGCTCGACAGGGGGCGGGTACACTGAAGCTTTCTTT. This translates into CASSSTGGGYTEAFF.